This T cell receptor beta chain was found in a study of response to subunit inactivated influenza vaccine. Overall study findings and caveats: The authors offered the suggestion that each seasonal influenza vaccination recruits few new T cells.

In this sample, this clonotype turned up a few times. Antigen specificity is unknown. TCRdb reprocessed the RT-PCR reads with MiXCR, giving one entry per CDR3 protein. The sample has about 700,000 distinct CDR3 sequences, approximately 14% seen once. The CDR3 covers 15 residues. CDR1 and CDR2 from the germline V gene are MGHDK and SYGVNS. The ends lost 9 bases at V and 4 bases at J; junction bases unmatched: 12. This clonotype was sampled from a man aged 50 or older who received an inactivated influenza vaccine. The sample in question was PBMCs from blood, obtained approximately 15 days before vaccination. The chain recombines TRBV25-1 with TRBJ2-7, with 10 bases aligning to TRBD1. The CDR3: CASSKGGTGVYEQYF. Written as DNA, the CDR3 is TGTGCCAGTTCCAAAGGGGGGACAGGGGTATACGAGCAGTACTTC.